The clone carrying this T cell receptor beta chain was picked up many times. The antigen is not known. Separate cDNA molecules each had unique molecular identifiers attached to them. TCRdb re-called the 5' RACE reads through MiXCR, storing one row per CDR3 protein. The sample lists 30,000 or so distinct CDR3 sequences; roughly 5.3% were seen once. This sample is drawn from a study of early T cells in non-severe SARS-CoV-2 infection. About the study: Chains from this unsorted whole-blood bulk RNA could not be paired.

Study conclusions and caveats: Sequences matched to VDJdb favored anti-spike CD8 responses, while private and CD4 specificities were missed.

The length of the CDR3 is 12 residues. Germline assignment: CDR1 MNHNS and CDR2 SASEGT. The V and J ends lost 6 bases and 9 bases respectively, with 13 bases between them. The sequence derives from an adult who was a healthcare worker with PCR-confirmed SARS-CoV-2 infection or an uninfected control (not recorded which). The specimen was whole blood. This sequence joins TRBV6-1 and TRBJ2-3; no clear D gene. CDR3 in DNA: TGTGCCAGCAGCAGTTTCCTCCCCACGCAGTATTTT. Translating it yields CASSSFLPTQYF.